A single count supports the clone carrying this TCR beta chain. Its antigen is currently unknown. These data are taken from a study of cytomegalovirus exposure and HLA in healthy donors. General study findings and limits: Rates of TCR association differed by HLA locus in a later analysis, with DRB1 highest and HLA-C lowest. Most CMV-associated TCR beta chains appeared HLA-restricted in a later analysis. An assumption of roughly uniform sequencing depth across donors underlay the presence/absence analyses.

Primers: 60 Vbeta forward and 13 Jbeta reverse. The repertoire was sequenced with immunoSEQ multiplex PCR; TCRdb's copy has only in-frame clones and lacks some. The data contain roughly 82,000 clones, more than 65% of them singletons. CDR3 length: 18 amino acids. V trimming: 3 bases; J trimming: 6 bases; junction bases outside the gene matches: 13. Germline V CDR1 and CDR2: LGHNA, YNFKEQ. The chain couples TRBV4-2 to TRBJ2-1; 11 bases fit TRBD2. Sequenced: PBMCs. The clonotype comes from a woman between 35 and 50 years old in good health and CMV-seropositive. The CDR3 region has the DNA TGTGCCAGCAGCCAGAAACTCATTAGCGGGAGGGCCCCCAATGAGCAGTTCTTC. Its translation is CASSQKLISGRAPNEQFF.